The 16 T cell receptor beta chains below come from one sample, sequenced in a study of shared T cell receptors in the human thymus. Only in-frame clones appear in the TCRdb table, and some are missing; sequencing was by immunoSEQ multiplex PCR. Of hundreds of thousands of clones listed, around 87% are singletons. These data also formed part of another study, on human thymus T cells.

The sample comprised thymocytes. Receptors were obtained from a boy in the first two years of life with a congenital heart defect.

The V gene is TRBV12-5, the J gene TRBJ2-1; D is unclear. V lost 6 bases and J 8 bases, leaving 11 bases between the germline ends. This CDR3 is 12 amino acids long. Germline assignment: CDR1 LGHNT and CDR2 FRNRAP. CDR3 coding DNA: TGTGCTAGTGGCTTTGTAGCCCATGAGCAGTTCTTC. It encodes CASGFVAHEQFF.

This chain uses TRBV6-5 with TRBJ2-5; D ambiguous. CDR1 MNHEY and CDR2 SVGAGI come from the germline V gene. Trimming took off 2 bases at V and 2 bases at J, with 12 bases between the two ends. The CDR3 has 15 residues. DNA for the CDR3: TGTGCCAGCAGTTACCTAGGCAGCTTACAAGAGACCCAGTACTTC. Residues: CASSYLGSLQETQYF.

This clone was recorded only once. The rearrangement links TRBV11-1 to TRBJ2-5, with 13 bases that match TRBD2. Trimming at V came to 4 bases and at J to 2 bases, leaving 4 bases not matched to a gene. The CDR3 totals 16 residues. CDR1 and CDR2 (germline): SGHAT, FQDESV (reference sequence). Here the CDR3 reads CASSYGLAGDQETQYF. CDR3 nucleotides: TGTGCCAGCAGCTACGGACTAGCGGGGGATCAAGAGACCCAGTACTTC.

The gene calls are TRBV18 and TRBJ2-3, with D perhaps TRBD1 (6 bases). The germline CDR1 and CDR2 sequences are KGHSH and LQKENI. This CDR3 has 16 residues. The V and J ends lost 2 bases and 2 bases respectively, with 14 bases between them. In DNA form, the CDR3 reads TGTGCCAGCTCACCAAGAAGGGACACCGACACAGATACGCAGTATTTT. As protein: CASSPRRDTDTDTQYF.

This rearrangement joins TRBV2 to TRBJ2-7; 7 nucleotides agree with TRBD2. The CDR3 has 16 residues. With 6 bases clipped from V and 0 bases from J, the junction kept 11 bases outside the gene matches. Germline assignment: CDR1 SNHLY and CDR2 FYNNEI. The CDR3: CASRVELAASSYEQYF. In DNA form, the CDR3 reads TGTGCCAGCAGAGTCGAGCTAGCGGCCTCCTCCTACGAGCAGTACTTC.

This clone was seen only a few times. The rearrangement links TRBV5-1 to TRBJ2-7, with D perhaps TRBD1 (6 bases). The CDR3 is made up of 14 amino acids. The V end lost 2 bases, the J end lost 0 bases, and 9 bases lay between the germline ends. Germline V lookup: CDR1 SGHRS, CDR2 YFSETQ. CDR3 amino acids: CASSFADSSYEQYF. DNA for the CDR3: TGCGCCAGCAGCTTTGCGGACAGCTCCTACGAGCAGTACTTC.

About this clone: The junction departs from germline at one end; a sequencing error may be responsible. The chain employs TRBV9 and TRBJ1-2; 9 nucleotides line up with TRBD1. This CDR3 is built from 16 residues. Germline V gene lookup returns CDR1 SGDLS and CDR2 YYNGEE. CDR3 residues: CASSPTVGQGNYGYTF. CDR3 coding DNA: TGTGCCAGCAGCCCCACCGTGGGACAGGGAAACTACGGCTACACCTTC.

V usage is TRBV4-1 and J usage is TRBJ1-4, with 7 bases that match TRBD1. The CDR3 totals 15 residues. Germline V gives CDR1 MGHRA, CDR2 YSYEKL. Trimming at V came to 3 bases and at J to 5 bases, leaving 6 bases not matched to a gene. CDR3 amino acids: CASSHLGGGNEKLFF. The CDR3 bases are TGCGCCAGCAGCCATTTAGGGGGCGGGAATGAAAAACTGTTTTTT.

The V and J genes are TRBV5-4 and TRBJ2-1; TRBD2 matches at 12 bases. This CDR3 has 15 residues. In germline, CDR1 is SGHNT, CDR2 YYREEE (reference sequence). V dropped 4 bases and J dropped 5; count of bases not matched to a gene: 4. This CDR3 is CASSLWTSGDNEQFF. CDR3 coding DNA: TGTGCCAGCAGCCTCTGGACTAGCGGGGACAATGAGCAGTTCTTC.

This chain links TRBV6-6 with TRBJ1-1, with D perhaps TRBD1 (5 bases). The germline V and J ends were trimmed by 7 bases and 5 bases, with 11 bases remaining between them. The V gene's germline CDR1 is MNHNY and CDR2 SVGAGI (reference sequence). CDR3 length equals 12 residues. The CDR3 DNA follows: TGTGCCAGCACCGACGGGGGGACTGAAGCTTTCTTT. As protein: CASTDGGTEAFF.

This clone was recorded once. In DNA, the CDR3 is TGTGCCAGCAGGCGGGAGGAATCGAACGTAGCGGTTAGCACAGATACGCAGTATTTT. Its protein product is CASRREESNVAVSTDTQYF. The chain has TRBV7-2 and TRBJ2-3; TRBD2 matches at 8 bases. Germline values: CDR1 SGHTA, CDR2 FQGNSA. With V trimmed by 6 bases and J by 0 bases, 17 bases remained unmatched. This CDR3 is 19 amino acids long.

The J gene is TRBJ1-5, the V gene TRBV6-6; 7 bases agree with TRBD1. Germline V CDR1 and CDR2: MNHNY, SVGAGI (reference sequence). The CDR3 totals 16 residues. V dropped 0 bases and J dropped 0; count of bases not matched to a gene: 2. The CDR3 sequence: CASSYSDRDSNQPQHF. The DNA for the CDR3 is TGTGCCAGCAGTTACTCTGACAGGGATAGCAATCAGCCCCAGCATTTT.

The chain combines TRBV5-4 with TRBJ2-3, with TRBD2 matching 8 bases. The J segment lost 6 bases and the V segment lost 4 bases, leaving 13 bases of the junction unmatched. CDR3 length: 16 residues. CDR1 and CDR2 (germline): SGHNT, YYREEE (reference sequence). The CDR3: CASSLLRGALTDTQYF. The CDR3 nucleotides read TGTGCCAGCAGCCTCTTGCGGGGGGCCCTCACGGATACGCAGTATTTT.

This chain joins TRBV10-1 and TRBJ2-3; 11 bases match TRBD2. Germline trimming cut 5 bases from V and 2 bases from J; bases unmatched to any gene: 9. Germline V gene lookup returns CDR1 WNHNN and CDR2 SYGVQD (reference sequence). The CDR3 extends over 17 amino acids. CDR3 DNA: TGCGCCAGCAGTTCCGTGGCTAGCGGGAGGACCACAGATACGCAGTATTTT. Its protein is CASSSVASGRTTDTQYF.

The chain combines TRBV30 with TRBJ1-2, with TRBD1 identical over 7 bases. After removal of 2 bases from V and 3 bases from J, the junction contained 9 bases not matched to a gene. This CDR3 has 15 amino acids. Per the germline V gene, CDR1 is GTSNPN and CDR2 is SVGIG (reference sequence). In DNA form, the CDR3 reads TGTGCCTGGAGTCCACAGGGGTCCCTCTACTATGGCTACACCTTC. It yields the protein CAWSPQGSLYYGYTF.

The chain combines TRBV9 with TRBJ2-1; possibly TRBD1 for D (6 bases). Germline V gene data show CDR1 as SGDLS and CDR2 as YYNGEE. This CDR3 comprises 16 residues. V was pared by 0 bases and J by 6 bases, with 16 bases between. The CDR3 loop is CASSVVPGHKGNEQFF. The CDR3 DNA sequence: TGTGCCAGCAGCGTAGTTCCGGGACATAAGGGCAATGAGCAGTTCTTC.